The rows below give T cell receptor beta chains drawn from one sample of a study of blood T cells in healthy people across ages. MiXCR was run by TCRdb on the 5' RACE reads, yielding one entry per CDR3 protein. Of some 1,800,000 distinct CDR3 sequences listed, roughly 43% are singletons. The sequencing sample was made of blood. The receptors derive from a human donor in good health. The CDR3 runs from the conserved cysteine through the conserved F or W. Fields, in order: D gene, V gene, J gene, CDR3 length, clone size, CDR3 protein, CDR3 DNA. The D gene is left open where the match is weak. Some rows mark clone size as missing; the rest say once, few, many or name a class of expanded clone.

TRBD2	TRBV9	TRBJ2-7	15	-	CASSVMGGSYYEQYF	TGTGCCAGCAGCGTAATGGGCGGGAGTTACTACGAGCAGTACTTC
-	TRBV28	TRBJ1-2	15	-	CASSSRGKSNYGYTF	TGTGCCAGCAGTTCAAGGGGAAAGAGTAACTATGGCTACACCTTC
TRBD1	TRBV27	TRBJ2-3	17	-	CASSFPRTGGETDTQYF	TGTGCCAGCAGTTTCCCTAGGACAGGGGGGGAAACAGATACGCAGTATTTT
TRBD1	TRBV5-1	TRBJ2-7	15	many	CASSLSPNRGYEQYF	TGCGCCAGCAGCTTGAGTCCGAACAGGGGCTACGAGCAGTACTTC
TRBD2	TRBV11-3	TRBJ2-1	21	few	CASSPRRGLAGGPSSYNEQFF	TGTGCCAGCAGCCCTAGAAGAGGACTAGCGGGGGGGCCTAGCTCCTACAATGAGCAGTTCTTC
-	TRBV29-1	TRBJ2-2	14	-	CSVVSQDNTGELFF	TGCAGCGTTGTCTCCCAGGACAACACCGGGGAGCTGTTTTTT
-	TRBV7-2	TRBJ1-5	14	-	CASSPEQGNQPQHF	TGTGCCAGCAGCCCGGAACAGGGCAATCAGCCCCAGCATTTT
-	TRBV4-3	TRBJ1-1	15	few	CASSPRTVGSEQAFF	TGCGCCAGCAGCCCCAGGACGGTTGGTTCTGAACAAGCTTTCTTT
TRBD1	TRBV20-1	TRBJ2-5	15	-	CSARGSQGAGETQYF	TGCAGTGCTAGAGGGAGTCAGGGGGCTGGGGAGACCCAGTACTTC
-	TRBV20-1	TRBJ2-7	14	-	CSAQGTGSSYEQYF	TGCAGTGCCCAAGGGACGGGCAGCTCCTACGAGCAGTACTTC
-	TRBV5-1	TRBJ2-5	13	-	CASRDGPQETQYF	TGCGCCAGCAGAGACGGACCCCAAGAGACCCAGTACTTC
-	TRBV6-2/TRBV6-3	TRBJ1-5	17	-	CASIYPRGWDQHQPQHF	TGTGCCAGCATATATCCCCGGGGTTGGGATCAGCATCAGCCCCAGCATTTT
TRBD1	TRBV11-3	TRBJ1-2	14	few	CASRGTADNYGYTF	TGTGCCAGCAGAGGGACAGCAGATAACTATGGCTACACCTTC
TRBD1	TRBV7-2	TRBJ1-6	16	-	CASSLAGTGDRSPHHF	TGTGCCAGTAGCTTAGCAGGGACAGGGGATCGGTCACCCCACCACTTT
-	TRBV4-1	TRBJ1-2	17	-	CASSQDLRDGGCYGYTF	TGCGCCAGCAGCCAAGATCTGAGAGACGGGGGATGCTATGGCTACACCTTC